The rows below give T cell receptor beta chains drawn from one sample of a study of blood T cell repertoires in COVID-19. Sequenced by immunoSEQ multiplex PCR; TCRdb stores in-frame clones only, minus some. The table records 250,000 or so clones, 85% to 90% of them present only once. Input material: PBMCs or T cells enriched from blood (not recorded which). The receptor source for this set is a man in his forties who had recovered from COVID-19. The CDR3 runs from the conserved cysteine through the conserved F or W. D genes are given only for firm matches. Part of the rows lack a size; the others show once, few, many or a class for expanded clones.

clone size	V gene	D gene	J gene	CDR3 DNA	CDR3 protein
.	TRBV9	.	TRBJ1-1	TGTGCCAGCAGCGCTCTACAGGGATTGAACACTGAAGCTTTCTTT	CASSALQGLNTEAFF
.	TRBV6-5	TRBD2	TRBJ2-7	TGTGCCAGCAGTCTGACTAGCGCCTCCTATGAGCAGTACTTC	CASSLTSASYEQYF
few	TRBV5-6	TRBD1	TRBJ2-7	TGTGCCAGCAGTCTGACAGGGGGCGCCGGCTACGAGCAGTACTTC	CASSLTGGAGYEQYF
.	TRBV2	TRBD1	TRBJ1-4	TGTGCCAGCAGTGGACAGGGCCCAAGGAGTAATACAAATAATGAAAAACTGTTTTTT	CASSGQGPRSNTNNEKLFF
.	TRBV20-1	.	TRBJ2-1	TGCAGTGCTCGGCTAGATGAGCAGTTCTTC	CSARLDEQFF
.	TRBV28	.	TRBJ1-4	TGTGCCAGCAGTCATTACGCGCGGGGTGCTAATGAAAAACTGTTTTTT	CASSHYARGANEKLFF
.	TRBV7-2	TRBD1	TRBJ1-2	TGTGCCAGCAGCAACCAACAGGGGAACTATGGCTACACCTTC	CASSNQQGNYGYTF
.	TRBV27	.	TRBJ1-2	TGTGCCAGCAGTCTAGCTGGGGATAACTATGGCTACACCTTC	CASSLAGDNYGYTF
.	TRBV5-1	TRBD1	TRBJ1-1	TGCGCCAGCAGCCGGGACAGATTGAACACTGAAGCTTTCTTT	CASSRDRLNTEAFF
.	TRBV29-1	.	TRBJ2-3	TGCAGCGTTGGGGAGCGGTACACAGATACGCAGTATTTT	CSVGERYTDTQYF